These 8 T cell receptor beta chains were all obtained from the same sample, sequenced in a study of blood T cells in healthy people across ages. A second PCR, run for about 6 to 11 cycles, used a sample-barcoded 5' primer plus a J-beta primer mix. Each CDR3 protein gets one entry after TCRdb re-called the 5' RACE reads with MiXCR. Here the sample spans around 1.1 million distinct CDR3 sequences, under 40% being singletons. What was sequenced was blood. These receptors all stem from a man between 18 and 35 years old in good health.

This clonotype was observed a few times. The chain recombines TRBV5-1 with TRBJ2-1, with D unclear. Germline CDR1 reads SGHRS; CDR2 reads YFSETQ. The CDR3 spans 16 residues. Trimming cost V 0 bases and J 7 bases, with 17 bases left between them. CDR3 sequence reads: CASSLGTGPMGNEQFF. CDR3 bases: TGCGCCAGCAGCTTGGGTACGGGCCCAATGGGAAATGAGCAGTTCTTC.

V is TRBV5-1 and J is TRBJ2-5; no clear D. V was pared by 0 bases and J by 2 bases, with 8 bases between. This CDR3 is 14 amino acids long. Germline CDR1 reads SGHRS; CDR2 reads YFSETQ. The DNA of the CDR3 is TGCGCCAGCAGCTTGGGCATGTCTCAAGAGACCCAGTACTTC. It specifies CASSLGMSQETQYF. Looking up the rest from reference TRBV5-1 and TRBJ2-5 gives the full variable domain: KAGVTQTPRYLIKTRGQQVTLSCSPISGHRSVSWYQQTPGQGLQFLFEYFSETQRNKGNFPGRFSGRQFSNSRSEMNVSTLELGDSALYLCASSLGMSQETQYFGPGTRLLVL.

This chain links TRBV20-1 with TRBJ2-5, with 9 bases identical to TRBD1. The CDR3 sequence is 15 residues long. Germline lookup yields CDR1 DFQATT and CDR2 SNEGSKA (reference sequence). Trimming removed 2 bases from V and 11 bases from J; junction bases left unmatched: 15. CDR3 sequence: CSARTGQGIYNEQYF. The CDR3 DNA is TGCAGTGCTAGAACGGGACAGGGAATTTACAATGAGCAGTACTTC.

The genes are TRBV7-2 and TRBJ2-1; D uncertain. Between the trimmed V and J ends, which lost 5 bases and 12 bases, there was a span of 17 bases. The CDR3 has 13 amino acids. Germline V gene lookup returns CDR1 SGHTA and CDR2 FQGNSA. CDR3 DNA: TGTGCCAGCAGCCTGGACGCCCGTCAACGGCAGTTCTTC. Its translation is CASSLDARQRQFF.

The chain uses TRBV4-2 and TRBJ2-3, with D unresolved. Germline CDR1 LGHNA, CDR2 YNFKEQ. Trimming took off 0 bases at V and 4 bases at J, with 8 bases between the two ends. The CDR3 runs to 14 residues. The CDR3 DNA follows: TGTGCCAGCAGCCAAGATCTGTCCCCAGATACGCAGTATTTT. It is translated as CASSQDLSPDTQYF.

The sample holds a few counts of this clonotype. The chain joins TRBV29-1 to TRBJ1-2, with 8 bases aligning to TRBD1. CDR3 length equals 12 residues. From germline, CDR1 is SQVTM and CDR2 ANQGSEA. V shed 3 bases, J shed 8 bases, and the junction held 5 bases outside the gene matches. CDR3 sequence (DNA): TGCAGCGTTGACTACAGGGGGGAAGGCTACACCTTC. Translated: CSVDYRGEGYTF.

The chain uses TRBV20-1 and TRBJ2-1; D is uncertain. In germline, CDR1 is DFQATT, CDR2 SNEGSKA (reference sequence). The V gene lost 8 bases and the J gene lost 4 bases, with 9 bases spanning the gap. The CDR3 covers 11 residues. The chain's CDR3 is CSTGRYNEQFF. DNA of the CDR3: TGCAGTACCGGTCGATACAATGAGCAGTTCTTC.

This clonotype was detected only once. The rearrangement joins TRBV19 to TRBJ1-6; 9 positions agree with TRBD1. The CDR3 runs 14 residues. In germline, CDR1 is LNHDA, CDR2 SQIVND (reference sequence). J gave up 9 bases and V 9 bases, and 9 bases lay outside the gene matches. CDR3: CASNEQGAGSPLHF. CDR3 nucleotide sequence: TGTGCCAGCAACGAACAGGGGGCGGGTTCACCCCTCCACTTT.